This T cell receptor (beta chain) was sequenced for a study of identical twins. Study-level findings and limits: Cross-sectional statistical analysis, not tracking of the same donors, underpinned the conclusions.

After removal of 5 bases from V and 0 bases from J, the junction contained 5 bases not matched to a gene. The CDR3 extends over 16 amino acids. From germline, CDR1 is SGHTA and CDR2 FQGTGA. TCRdb independently ran MiXCR on the 5' RACE reads; one entry per CDR3 protein. The sample includes under 400,000 distinct CDR3 sequences, 9% to 10% of them seen just once. In this sample, this clonotype turned up a few times. Its target is unknown. Sequencing was carried out using naive T cells sorted from blood. The source of this sequence is a woman aged 45 to 65 in good health. The chain links TRBV7-3 to TRBJ2-3, with TRBD2 matching over 10 bases. As DNA, the CDR3 is TGTGCCAGCAGCATCGGGACTAGCGTTAGCACAGATACGCAGTATTTT. Amino acid sequence: CASSIGTSVSTDTQYF.